This T cell receptor beta chain stems from a study of OX40 agonist ivuxolimab in advanced cancers. Regarding the research as a whole: Ivuxolimab was a fully human IgG2 agonistic monoclonal antibody targeting the costimulatory receptor OX40 (CD134). The point of sequencing TCRbeta in the periphery was to test whether ivuxolimab changed TCR sequence diversity and drove clonal T-cell expansion. Of the approximately 50 patients in dose escalation, 19 had hepatocellular carcinoma, some 15 had melanoma, 9 had renal cell carcinoma and 9 had head and neck cancer. Partial responses occurred in three dose-escalation patients, of whom one had hepatocellular carcinoma and two had cutaneous melanoma. The paper reports the monotherapy dose-escalation portion (N of about 56 patients) of the phase I ivuxolimab trial. A male proportion of around 81% and a mean age of approximately 58 years, ranging from roughly 23 to 80, were recorded for the dose-escalation cohort. Patients were allowed to have had prior anti-PD-1, anti-PD-L1 or anti-CTLA-4 therapy, and less than 45% of the dose-escalation patients had previously received checkpoint inhibitors. Intravenous ivuxolimab was administered to patients every 2 weeks at six dose levels: 0.01, 0.1, 0.3, 1.5, 3 and 10 mg/kg.

The trial excluded patients who had a history of autoimmune disease or were on systemic immunosuppression. Peripheral blood for TCR sequencing was collected from all dose cohorts at baseline, on cycle 4 day 1, and on cycle 7 day 1. The samples were drawn from a first-in-human, open-label, multicenter phase I dose-escalation trial of ivuxolimab. Adults with locally advanced or metastatic melanoma, renal cell carcinoma, hepatocellular carcinoma or head and neck squamous cell carcinoma were enrolled in the trial. Before TCR sequencing, CD4+ and CD8+ T cells were separately sorted from peripheral blood. A remark on this clone: Its cognate antigen has yet to be identified. The sample holds no much larger clone one base away, and base qualities are not on file.

Overall results and qualifications from the work: Low levels of normalized T-cell clonal expansion were also seen in some nonresponding patients. In the 0.1-3.0 mg/kg groups, partial responders were among the patients with the lowest normalized peripheral clonal expansion, particularly in CD8+ T cells. Clonal expansion of both CD4+ and CD8+ blood T cells was observed from baseline to week 6 at doses 0.1 to 3.0 mg/kg. After ivuxolimab, CD8+ T cells had more expanded clones than CD4+ T cells on average. The antigen specificity of the clonally expanded peripheral T cells was not determined.

For sequencing of the TCRbeta CDR3 region, genomic DNA was extracted from the sorted cells. The immunoSEQ Assay was used to sequence the TCRbeta CDR3 regions. This is the immuneACCESS table as TCRdb keeps it, with only in-frame sequences that have V and J called. A part of the clones is gone; compared with another copy, unresolved V genes explain less than half, and the rest is unexplained. Recorded for this sample are more than 70,000 clones; approximately 90% of them occurred a single time. The ten largest clones represent 2.5% to 3% of the sample. The junction shows trimming of 4 bases on V and 9 bases on J, plus 13 bases between the germline ends. Including cysteine and phenylalanine, the CDR3 has 13 amino acids. Solely the CDR3 DNA is kept, with 39 bases framed from the first base. CDR1 and CDR2, looked up from the germline V gene, are SGHTA and FQGNSA.

The source material was CD4+ or CD8+ T cells sorted from blood, sampled in a trial of the OX40 agonist ivuxolimab. This receptor was taken from an adult with an advanced solid tumor such as melanoma, head and neck, liver or kidney cancer. This chain is built from TRBV7-2 and TRBJ2-1; 6 matching bases give a weak D call of TRBD1. CDR3 sequence: CASSSWTVGEQFF. The nucleotide sequence is TGTGCCAGCAGCTCCTGGACAGTGGGTGAGCAGTTCTTC.